This T cell receptor (beta chain) was sequenced for a study of control samples from healthy donors and cancer patients (TCRdb year 2020). Turning to this clone: It lacks a known antigen. Base-call qualities are not available, and no considerably larger clone is one nucleotide away.

V lost 2 bases and J lost 4 bases; the stretch between them is 4 bases long. The CDR3 sequence holds 11 residues, the cysteine and phenylalanine included. The CDR3 DNA has 33 bases and is translated from base 1. The CDR1 and CDR2 encoded by the germline V gene are SGHTS and YDEGEE. The library was obtained by the immunoSEQ multiplex PCR assay. Entries here come from immuneACCESS through TCRdb and include only in-frame sequences with V and J called. Some clones fail to appear in such tables; in the studies checked, an unresolved V gene covers under half of the shortfall, and the cause of the remainder is unknown. Counted in this sample were about 98,000 clones; 79% of them appeared once. In total, the top ten clones hold more than 9% of the sample.

This sequence originates from a woman aged 30 to 39 in good health. The sample comprised blood. Recombination linked TRBV5-8 to TRBJ2-7; the D gene identity is not certain. The CDR3 here reads CASSFAYEQYF. The DNA reads TGTGCCAGCAGCTTTGCGTACGAGCAGTACTTC.